The following is a TCR beta chain sequence with its context. Method: immunoSEQ multiplex PCR; TCRdb's copy keeps in-frame clones and lacks some. The data hold some 14,000 clones, with around four fifths observed a single time. The CDR3 spans 16 residues. Germline V lookup: CDR1 LGHDT, CDR2 YNNKEL (reference sequence). With 4 bases clipped from V and 5 bases from J, the junction kept 9 bases outside the gene matches. These data originate in a study of blood T cell repertoires in COVID-19. The TCR was taken from a man at least 80 years old with active or convalescent COVID-19. V and J are TRBV3-1 (or the pseudogene TRBV3-2) and TRBJ1-1; 11 bases are a match to TRBD1. Sequencing was performed on peripheral blood. The CDR3 sequence: CASSRVTGTGGTEAFF. CDR3 DNA sequence: TGTGCCAGCAGCCGAGTTACCGGGACAGGGGGTACTGAAGCTTTCTTT.